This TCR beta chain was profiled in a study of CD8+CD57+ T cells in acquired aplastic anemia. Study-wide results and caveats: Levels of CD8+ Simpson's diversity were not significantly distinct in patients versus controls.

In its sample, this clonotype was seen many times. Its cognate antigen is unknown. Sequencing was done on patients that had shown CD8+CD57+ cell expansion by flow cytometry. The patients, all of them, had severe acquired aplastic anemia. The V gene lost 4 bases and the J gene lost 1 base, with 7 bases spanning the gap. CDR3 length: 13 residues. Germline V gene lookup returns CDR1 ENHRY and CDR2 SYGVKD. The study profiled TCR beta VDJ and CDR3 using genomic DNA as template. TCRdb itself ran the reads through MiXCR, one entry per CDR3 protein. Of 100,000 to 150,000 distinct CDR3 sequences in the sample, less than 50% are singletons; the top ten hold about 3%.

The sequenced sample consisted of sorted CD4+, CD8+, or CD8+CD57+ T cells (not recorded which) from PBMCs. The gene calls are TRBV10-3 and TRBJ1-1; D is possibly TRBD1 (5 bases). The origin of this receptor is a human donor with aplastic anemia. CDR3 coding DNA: TGTGCCATCAGTGCTGACAGGAACACTGAAGCTTTCTTT. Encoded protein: CAISADRNTEAFF.